This note documents a single TCR beta chain sequence. This sample was included in a study of blood T cell repertoires in COVID-19. The repertoire was sequenced with immunoSEQ multiplex PCR; TCRdb's copy has only in-frame clones and lacks some. The top ten clones hold around 2.9% of a sample with about 400,000 clones, more than 85% of them seen once. The specimen was peripheral blood. The sequence was obtained from a human donor in a cohort sampled during active COVID-19.

Written as DNA, the CDR3 is TGTGCCAGCAGCTCCTGGACAGGAGTCTCCTACGAGCAGTACTTC. It encodes CASSSWTGVSYEQYF. V usage is TRBV7-9 and J usage is TRBJ2-7; 7 positions match TRBD1. CDR3 length: 15 residues. V lost 4 bases to trimming and J lost 0 bases; unmatched junction nucleotides: 6. The germline gives CDR1 SEHNR, CDR2 FQNEAQ (reference sequence).